This TCR beta chain was recovered during a study of CD8 T cells in Susac syndrome. Study as a whole: Each patient with Susac syndrome, at the time of blood draw, was therapy-naive, on corticosteroids, or on intravenous immunoglobulin alone.

The authors reverse transcribed 0.5 to 1 ug RNA with random hexamers. immunoSEQ multiplex PCR amplified TCR beta CDR3 across 54 Vbeta, 13 Jbeta. Via MiXCR, TCRdb re-called the immunoSEQ multiplex PCR reads, giving one row per CDR3 protein. The profile covers about 200,000 distinct CDR3 sequences, with roughly nine tenths appearing a single time and 0.085% to 0.09% taken by the ten largest. The V end lost 5 bases, the J end lost 3 bases, and 16 bases lay between the germline ends. The germline gives CDR1 SEHNR, CDR2 FQNEAQ (reference sequence). This CDR3 is built from 15 residues. J is TRBJ2-5 and V is TRBV7-9; either TRBD1 or TRBD2 may supply D (6 bases each). The sequencing sample was made of CD4+ T cells from PBMCs. The origin of this receptor is a human donor with Susac syndrome. CDR3 in amino acids: CASSPRGRPEETQYF. The CDR3 DNA is TGTGCCAGCAGCCCTAGGGGGAGGCCGGAAGAGACCCAGTACTTC.